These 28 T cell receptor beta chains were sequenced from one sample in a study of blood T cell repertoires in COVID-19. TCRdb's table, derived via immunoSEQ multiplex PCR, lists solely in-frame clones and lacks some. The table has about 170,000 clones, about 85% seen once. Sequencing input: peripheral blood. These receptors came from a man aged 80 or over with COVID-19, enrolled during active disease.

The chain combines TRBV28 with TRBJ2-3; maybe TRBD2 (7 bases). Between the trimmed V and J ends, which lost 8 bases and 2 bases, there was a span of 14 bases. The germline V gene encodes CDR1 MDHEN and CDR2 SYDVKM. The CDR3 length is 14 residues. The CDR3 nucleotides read TGTGCCAGCGGCCGGGCGGGGGCCACAGATACGCAGTATTTT. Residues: CASGRAGATDTQYF.

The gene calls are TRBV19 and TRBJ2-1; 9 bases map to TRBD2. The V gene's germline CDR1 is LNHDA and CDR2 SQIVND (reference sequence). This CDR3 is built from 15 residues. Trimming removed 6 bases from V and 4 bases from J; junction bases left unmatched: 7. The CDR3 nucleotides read TGTGCCAGTAGACCGCGGGGGGGCCCATACAATGAGCAGTTCTTC. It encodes CASRPRGGPYNEQFF.

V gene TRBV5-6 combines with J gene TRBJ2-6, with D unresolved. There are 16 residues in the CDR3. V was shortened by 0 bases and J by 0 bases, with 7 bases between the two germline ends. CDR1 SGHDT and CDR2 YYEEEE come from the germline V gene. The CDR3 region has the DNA TGTGCCAGCAGCTTGGCCGTTTCCTCTGGGGCCAACGTCCTGACTTTC. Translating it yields CASSLAVSSGANVLTF.

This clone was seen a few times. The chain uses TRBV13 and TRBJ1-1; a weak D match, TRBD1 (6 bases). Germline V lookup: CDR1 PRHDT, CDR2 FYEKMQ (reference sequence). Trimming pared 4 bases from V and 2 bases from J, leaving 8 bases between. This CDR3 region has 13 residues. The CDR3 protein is CASSSDRNTEAFF. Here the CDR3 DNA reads TGTGCCAGCAGCTCGGACAGAAACACTGAAGCTTTCTTT.

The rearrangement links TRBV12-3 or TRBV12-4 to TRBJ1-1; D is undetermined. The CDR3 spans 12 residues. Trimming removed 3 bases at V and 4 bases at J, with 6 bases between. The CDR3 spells CASSLFVTEAFF. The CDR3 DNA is TGTGCCAGCAGTTTGTTCGTCACTGAAGCTTTCTTT.

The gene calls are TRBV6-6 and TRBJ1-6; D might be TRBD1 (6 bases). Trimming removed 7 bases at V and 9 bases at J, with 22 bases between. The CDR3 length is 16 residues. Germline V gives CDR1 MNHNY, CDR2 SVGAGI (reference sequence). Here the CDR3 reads CASTPQGGGSFSPLHF. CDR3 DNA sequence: TGTGCCAGCACTCCCCAGGGAGGGGGTAGTTTTTCACCCCTCCACTTT.

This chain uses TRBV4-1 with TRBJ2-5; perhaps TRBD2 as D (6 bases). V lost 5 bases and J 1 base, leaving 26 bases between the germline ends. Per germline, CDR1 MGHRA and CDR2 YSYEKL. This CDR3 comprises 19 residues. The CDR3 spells CASSIHLPPCWDSQETQYF. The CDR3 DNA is TGCGCCAGCAGCATCCATCTTCCCCCGTGTTGGGACTCCCAAGAGACCCAGTACTTC.

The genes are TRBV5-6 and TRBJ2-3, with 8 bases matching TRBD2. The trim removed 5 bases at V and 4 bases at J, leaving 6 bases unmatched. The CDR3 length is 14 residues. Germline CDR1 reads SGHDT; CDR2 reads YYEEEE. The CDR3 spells CASRLQRGSDTQYF. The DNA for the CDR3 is TGTGCCAGCAGACTTCAGCGGGGGTCAGATACGCAGTATTTT.

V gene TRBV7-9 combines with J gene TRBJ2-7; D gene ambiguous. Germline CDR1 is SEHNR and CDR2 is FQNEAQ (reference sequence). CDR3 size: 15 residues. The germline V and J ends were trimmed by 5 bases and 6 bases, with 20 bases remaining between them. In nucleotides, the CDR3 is TGTGCCAGCAGCACCTCCAGTGCTCCCTCCCCCGAGCAGTACTTC. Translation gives CASSTSSAPSPEQYF.

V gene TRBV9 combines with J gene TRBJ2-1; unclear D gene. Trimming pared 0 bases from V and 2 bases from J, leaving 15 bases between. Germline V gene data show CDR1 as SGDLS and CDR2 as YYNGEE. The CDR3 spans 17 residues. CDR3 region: CASSVARSGFTYNEQFF. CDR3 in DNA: TGTGCCAGCAGCGTAGCCCGATCAGGCTTCACCTACAATGAGCAGTTCTTC.

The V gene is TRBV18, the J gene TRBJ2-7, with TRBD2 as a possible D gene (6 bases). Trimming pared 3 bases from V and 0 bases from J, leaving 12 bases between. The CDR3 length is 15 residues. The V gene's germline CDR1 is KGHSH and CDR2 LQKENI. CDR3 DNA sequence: TGTGCCAGCTCACCGGGACGGGGGACCTCCTACGAGCAGTACTTC. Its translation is CASSPGRGTSYEQYF.

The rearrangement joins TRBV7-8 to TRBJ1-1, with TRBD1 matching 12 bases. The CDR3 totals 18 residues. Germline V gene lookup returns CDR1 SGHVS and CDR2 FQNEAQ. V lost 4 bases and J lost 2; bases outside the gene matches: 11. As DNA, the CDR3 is TGTGCCAGCAGCTCCCCTATCCGGGACAGGGGGCTTAACACTGAAGCTTTCTTT. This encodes CASSSPIRDRGLNTEAFF.

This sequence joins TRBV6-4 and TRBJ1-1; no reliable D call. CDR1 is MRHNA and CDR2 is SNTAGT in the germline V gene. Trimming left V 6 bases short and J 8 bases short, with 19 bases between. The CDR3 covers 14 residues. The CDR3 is CASRKGAGPGEAFF. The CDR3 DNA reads TGTGCCAGCAGGAAGGGTGCGGGCCCCGGGGAAGCTTTCTTT.

The CDR3, as DNA: TGTGCCAGCAGTTCCCCTCGGGGACTAGCTTCCTCAGATACGCAGTATTTT. Amino acid sequence: CASSSPRGLASSDTQYF. This chain joins TRBV27 and TRBJ2-3; TRBD2 matches at 9 bases. The CDR3 length is 17 residues. V lost 4 bases and J lost 4; bases outside the gene matches: 12. Germline V lookup: CDR1 MNHEY, CDR2 SMNVEV (reference sequence).

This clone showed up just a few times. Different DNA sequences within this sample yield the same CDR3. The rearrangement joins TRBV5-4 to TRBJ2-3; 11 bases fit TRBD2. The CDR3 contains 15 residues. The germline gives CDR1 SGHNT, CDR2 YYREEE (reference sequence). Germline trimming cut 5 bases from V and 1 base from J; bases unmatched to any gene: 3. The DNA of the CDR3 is TGTGCCAGCAGTTTACTAGCGGGGGGCACAGATACGCAGTATTTT. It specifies CASSLLAGGTDTQYF.

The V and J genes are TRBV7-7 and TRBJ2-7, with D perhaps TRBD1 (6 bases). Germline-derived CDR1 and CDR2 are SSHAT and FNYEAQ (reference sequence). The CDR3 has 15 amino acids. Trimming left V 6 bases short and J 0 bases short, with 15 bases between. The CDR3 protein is CASSSGQPTSYEQYF. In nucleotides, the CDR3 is TGTGCCAGCAGTTCTGGACAGCCGACCTCCTACGAGCAGTACTTC. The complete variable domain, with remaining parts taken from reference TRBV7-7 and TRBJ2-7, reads GAGVSQSPRYKVTKRGQDVTLRCDPISSHATLYWYQQALGQGPEFLTYFNYEAQPDKSGLPSDRFSAERPEGSISTLTIQRTEQRDSAMYRCASSSGQPTSYEQYFGPGTRLTVT.

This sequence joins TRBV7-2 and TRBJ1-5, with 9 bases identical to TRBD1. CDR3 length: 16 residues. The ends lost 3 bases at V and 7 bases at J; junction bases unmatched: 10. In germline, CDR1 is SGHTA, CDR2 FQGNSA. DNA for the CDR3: TGTGCCAGCAGCTTCGAAAACAGGGGGCGCAGACAGCCCCAGCATTTT. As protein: CASSFENRGRRQPQHF.

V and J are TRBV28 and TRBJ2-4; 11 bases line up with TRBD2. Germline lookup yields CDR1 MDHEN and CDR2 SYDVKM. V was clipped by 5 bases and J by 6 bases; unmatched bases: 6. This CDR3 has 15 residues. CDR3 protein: CASSTASGGRNIQYF. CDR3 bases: TGTGCCAGCAGTACCGCTAGCGGGGGGAGAAACATTCAGTACTTC.

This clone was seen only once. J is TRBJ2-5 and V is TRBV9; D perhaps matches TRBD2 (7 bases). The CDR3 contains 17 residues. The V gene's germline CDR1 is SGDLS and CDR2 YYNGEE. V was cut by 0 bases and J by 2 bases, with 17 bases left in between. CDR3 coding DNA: TGTGCCAGCAGCGTAGAGGAGGGGGGGCCCCCACAAGAGACCCAGTACTTC. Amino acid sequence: CASSVEEGGPPQETQYF.

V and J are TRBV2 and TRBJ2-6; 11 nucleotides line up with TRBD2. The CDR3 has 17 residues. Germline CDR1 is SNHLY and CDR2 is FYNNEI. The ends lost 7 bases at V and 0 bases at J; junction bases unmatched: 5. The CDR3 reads CASTVAGGISGANVLTF. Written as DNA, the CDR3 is TGTGCCAGCACCGTAGCGGGGGGGATCTCTGGGGCCAACGTCCTGACTTTC.

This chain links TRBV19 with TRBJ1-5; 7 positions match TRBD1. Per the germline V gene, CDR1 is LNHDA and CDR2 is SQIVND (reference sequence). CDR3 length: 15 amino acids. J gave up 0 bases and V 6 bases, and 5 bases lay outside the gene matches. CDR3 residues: CASSPGTVSNQPQHF. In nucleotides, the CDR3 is TGTGCCAGTAGCCCGGGGACAGTTAGCAATCAGCCCCAGCATTTT.

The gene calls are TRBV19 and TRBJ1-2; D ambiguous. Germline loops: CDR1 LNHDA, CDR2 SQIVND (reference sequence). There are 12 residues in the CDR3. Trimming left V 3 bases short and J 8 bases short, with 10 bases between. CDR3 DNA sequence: TGTGCCAGTAGTATGGCGGAATTCGGCTACACCTTC. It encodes CASSMAEFGYTF.

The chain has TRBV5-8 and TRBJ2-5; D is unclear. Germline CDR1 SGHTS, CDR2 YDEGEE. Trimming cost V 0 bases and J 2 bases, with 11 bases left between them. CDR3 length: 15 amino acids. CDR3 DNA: TGTGCCAGCAGCTTGGTTTCCCACAGTCAAGAGACCCAGTACTTC. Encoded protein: CASSLVSHSQETQYF.

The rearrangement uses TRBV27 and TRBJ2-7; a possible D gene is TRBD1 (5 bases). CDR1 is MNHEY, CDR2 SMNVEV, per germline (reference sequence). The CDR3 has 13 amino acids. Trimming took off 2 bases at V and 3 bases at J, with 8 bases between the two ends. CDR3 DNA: TGTGCCAGCAGTTTAGGACACGTCTACGAGCAGTACTTC. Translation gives CASSLGHVYEQYF.

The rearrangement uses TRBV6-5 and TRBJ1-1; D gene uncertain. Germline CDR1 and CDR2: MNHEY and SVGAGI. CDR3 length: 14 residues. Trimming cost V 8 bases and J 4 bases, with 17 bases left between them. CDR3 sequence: CASGTRALGTEAFF. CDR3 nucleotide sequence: TGTGCCAGCGGAACTAGAGCTCTGGGCACTGAAGCTTTCTTT.

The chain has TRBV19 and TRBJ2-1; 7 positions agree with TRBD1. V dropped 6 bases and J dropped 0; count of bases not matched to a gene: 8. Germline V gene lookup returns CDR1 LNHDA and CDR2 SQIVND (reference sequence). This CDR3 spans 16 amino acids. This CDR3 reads CASSLRTGSSYNEQFF. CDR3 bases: TGTGCCAGTAGCCTTCGGACAGGAAGCTCCTACAATGAGCAGTTCTTC.

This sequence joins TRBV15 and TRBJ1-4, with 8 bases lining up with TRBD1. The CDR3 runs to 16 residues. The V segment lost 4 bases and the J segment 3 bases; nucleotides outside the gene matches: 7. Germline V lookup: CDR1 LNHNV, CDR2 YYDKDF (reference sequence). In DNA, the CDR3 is TGTGCCACCAGCACCAGGGGGCAAAATGCTAATGAAAAACTGTTTTTT. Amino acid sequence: CATSTRGQNANEKLFF.

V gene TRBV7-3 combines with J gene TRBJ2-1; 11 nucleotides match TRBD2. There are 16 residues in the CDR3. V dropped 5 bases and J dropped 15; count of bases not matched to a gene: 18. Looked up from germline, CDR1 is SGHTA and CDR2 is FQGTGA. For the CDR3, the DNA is TGTGCCAGCAGCCAACTTGAACGGGTAGCGGGGGGGCCACGGTTCTTC. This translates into CASSQLERVAGGPRFF.